This entry is about one T cell receptor beta chain. This sample was included in a study of blood T cell repertoires in COVID-19. Across the whole study: Sites in the United States, Italy and Spain provided acute and convalescent COVID-19 samples.

Individuals drawn from 24 US areas were roughly 18 to 95 years old. Two negative PCRs, clearance, or symptom resolution were required of recovered Cohort 3 donors. Generated by immunoSEQ multiplex PCR, the TCRdb table keeps only in-frame clones and is missing some. The sample includes 300,000 to 350,000 clones, over 75% of them seen just once. The length of the CDR3 is 18 residues. The V gene's germline CDR1 is WSHSY and CDR2 SAAADI. Trimming cost V 6 bases and J 2 bases, with 25 bases left between them. The chain has TRBV10-2 and TRBJ1-1; D possibly corresponds to TRBD1 (5 bases). Sequenced material: PBMCs or T cells enriched from blood (not recorded which). This receptor was obtained from a young man who had recovered from COVID-19. CDR3 nucleotides: TGCGCCAGCAGGGTAGGCCCAAACAGGCCCGTCCCAAACACTGAAGCTTTCTTT. It is translated as CASRVGPNRPVPNTEAFF.